This is a list of T cell receptor beta chains from one sample in a study of blood T cell repertoires in COVID-19. TCRdb's table, derived via immunoSEQ multiplex PCR, lists solely in-frame clones and lacks some. The sample lists just over 300,000 clones, approximately 90% occurring once. Material for sequencing was PBMCs or T cells enriched from blood (not recorded which). These receptors were obtained from a man aged 25 to 40 who had recovered from COVID-19. Each CDR3 is given with its conserved first and last residue. A D gene is named only where the DNA matches it firmly. Expanded clones get a size class; other rows say once, few or many, or leave the size out.

D: NA; length: 15; V: TRBV7-9; J: TRBJ1-2; size: NA; CDR3: CASSEWTSQNYGYTF; DNA: TGTGCCAGCAGCGAATGGACTTCTCAGAACTATGGCTACACCTTC
D: NA; length: 15; V: TRBV18; J: TRBJ1-2; size: NA; CDR3: CASSPRHGGAGGYTF; DNA: TGTGCCAGCTCACCCCGCCACGGGGGAGCCGGGGGCTACACCTTC
D: NA; length: 13; V: TRBV6-5; J: TRBJ1-2; size: NA; CDR3: CASSYPGSYGYTF; DNA: TGTGCCAGCAGTTACCCGGGTAGCTATGGCTACACCTTC
D: NA; length: 13; V: TRBV6-1; J: TRBJ2-1; size: NA; CDR3: CASSEPRYNEQFF; DNA: TGTGCCAGCAGTGAACCCAGGTACAATGAGCAGTTCTTC
D: TRBD1; length: 15; V: TRBV11-2; J: TRBJ2-7; size: NA; CDR3: CASSLETGDAYEQYF; DNA: TGTGCCAGCAGCTTAGAAACAGGGGACGCCTACGAGCAGTACTTC
D: TRBD1; length: 17; V: TRBV5-5; J: TRBJ1-4; size: NA; CDR3: CASSHRTGHYSNEKLFF; DNA: TGTGCCAGCAGCCATCGGACAGGGCATTATTCTAATGAAAAACTGTTTTTT
D: NA; length: 15; V: TRBV18; J: TRBJ1-1; size: NA; CDR3: CASSPSLGLNTEAFF; DNA: TGTGCCAGCTCACCCAGCCTGGGCCTGAACACTGAAGCTTTCTTT
D: NA; length: 14; V: TRBV7-2; J: TRBJ1-4; size: NA; CDR3: CASSLRWTAEKLFF; DNA: TGTGCCAGCAGCTTAAGGTGGACAGCTGAAAAACTGTTTTTT
D: TRBD1; length: 15; V: TRBV14; J: TRBJ2-5; size: NA; CDR3: CASSPTWTGQETQYF; DNA: TGTGCCAGCAGCCCCACCTGGACAGGACAAGAGACCCAGTACTTC
D: NA; length: 15; V: TRBV24-1; J: TRBJ2-1; size: NA; CDR3: CATSDLGRNDNEQFF; DNA: TGTGCCACCAGTGATCTGGGCCGAAATGACAATGAGCAGTTCTTC
D: NA; length: 15; V: TRBV28; J: TRBJ1-2; size: NA; CDR3: CASSADRLTPYGYTF; DNA: TGTGCCAGCAGCGCCGACAGACTCACACCCTATGGCTACACCTTC
D: TRBD1; length: 14; V: TRBV5-6; J: TRBJ2-5; size: NA; CDR3: CASSPGQGWETQYF; DNA: TGTGCCAGCAGCCCGGGACAGGGGTGGGAGACCCAGTACTTC
D: TRBD1; length: 16; V: TRBV18; J: TRBJ2-6; size: NA; CDR3: CASSAPRGPGANVLTF; DNA: TGTGCCAGCTCAGCCCCCAGGGGGCCTGGGGCCAACGTCCTGACTTTC
D: NA; length: 13; V: TRBV2; J: TRBJ2-1; size: NA; CDR3: CASRPAAAGEQFF; DNA: TGTGCCAGCAGACCAGCCGCGGCTGGTGAGCAGTTCTTC
D: TRBD1; length: 16; V: TRBV2; J: TRBJ2-7; size: few; CDR3: CASSLKPQGASNEQYF; DNA: TGTGCCAGCAGTTTGAAACCACAGGGGGCGAGCAACGAGCAGTACTTC
D: TRBD1; length: 15; V: TRBV11-2; J: TRBJ2-2; size: NA; CDR3: CASSLAGGRTGELFF; DNA: TGTGCCAGCAGCTTAGCAGGGGGTCGCACCGGGGAGCTGTTTTTT
D: TRBD1; length: 13; V: TRBV5-1; J: TRBJ2-7; size: NA; CDR3: CASSRDRAGEQYF; DNA: TGCGCCAGCAGCCGGGACAGGGCTGGCGAGCAGTACTTC
D: TRBD2; length: 15; V: TRBV7-2; J: TRBJ2-3; size: NA; CDR3: CASSLRTSGPHTQYF; DNA: TGTGCCAGCAGCCTGCGGACTAGCGGTCCCCATACGCAGTATTTT
D: NA; length: 15; V: TRBV7-2; J: TRBJ1-1; size: NA; CDR3: CASSHGGLEDTEAFF; DNA: TGTGCCAGCAGTCATGGGGGGTTAGAGGACACTGAAGCTTTCTTT
D: TRBD2; length: 17; V: TRBV9; J: TRBJ2-3; size: NA; CDR3: CASSVDSAGGRTDTQYF; DNA: TGTGCCAGCAGCGTAGACTCAGCGGGAGGGCGCACAGATACGCAGTATTTT
D: TRBD1; length: 17; V: TRBV11-3; J: TRBJ1-4; size: NA; CDR3: CASSYTWDRDSNEKLFF; DNA: TGTGCCAGCAGCTACACCTGGGACAGGGATTCTAATGAAAAACTGTTTTTT
D: TRBD2; length: 15; V: TRBV2; J: TRBJ2-1; size: NA; CDR3: CASPRGTSGANEQFF; DNA: TGTGCCAGCCCGAGGGGGACTAGCGGGGCCAATGAGCAGTTCTTC
D: NA; length: 14; V: TRBV11-2; J: TRBJ2-1; size: NA; CDR3: CASSGRSSYNEQFF; DNA: TGTGCCAGCAGCGGAAGGAGCTCCTACAATGAGCAGTTCTTC
D: TRBD2; length: 21; V: TRBV4-1; J: TRBJ2-5; size: NA; CDR3: CASSQPPLGTLAGGRQETQYF; DNA: TGCGCCAGCAGCCAACCCCCGCTCGGGACTCTCGCGGGGGGAAGGCAAGAGACCCAGTACTTC
D: NA; length: 13; V: TRBV5-4; J: TRBJ1-1; size: once; CDR3: CASTRRGSAEAFF; DNA: TGTGCCAGCACTAGAAGGGGGTCTGCTGAAGCTTTCTTT
D: NA; length: 17; V: TRBV3-1/TRBV3-2; J: TRBJ2-6; size: NA; CDR3: CASQASDISPGANVLTF; DNA: TGTGCCTCCCAGGCTTCGGACATATCCCCTGGGGCCAACGTCCTGACTTTC
D: NA; length: 15; V: TRBV24-1; J: TRBJ2-2; size: NA; CDR3: CATSAFTGYTGELFF; DNA: TGTGCCACCAGTGCCTTTACAGGGTATACCGGGGAGCTGTTTTTT
D: NA; length: 12; V: TRBV2; J: TRBJ1-5; size: NA; CDR3: CASRPTGAPQHF; DNA: TGTGCCAGCAGGCCGACAGGAGCCCCCCAGCATTTT
D: NA; length: 13; V: TRBV2; J: TRBJ1-5; size: NA; CDR3: CAGGRGSNQPQHF; DNA: TGTGCCGGGGGGAGGGGAAGCAATCAGCCCCAGCATTTT
D: NA; length: 14; V: TRBV10-1; J: TRBJ1-5; size: NA; CDR3: CASTGRGSNQPQHF; DNA: TGCGCCAGCACAGGTAGGGGTTCCAATCAGCCCCAGCATTTT
D: TRBD2; length: 17; V: TRBV7-9; J: TRBJ2-1; size: NA; CDR3: CASSLIYPSGTYNEQFF; DNA: TGTGCCAGCAGCTTGATTTATCCTAGCGGTACTTACAATGAGCAGTTCTTC
D: NA; length: 15; V: TRBV18; J: TRBJ1-5; size: NA; CDR3: CASSPPPGGNQPQHF; DNA: TGTGCCAGCTCACCACCCCCAGGTGGCAATCAGCCCCAGCATTTT
D: TRBD1; length: 15; V: TRBV18; J: TRBJ1-5; size: NA; CDR3: CASSQGTDSNQPQHF; DNA: TGTGCCAGCTCGCAGGGGACAGATAGCAATCAGCCCCAGCATTTT
D: TRBD1; length: 16; V: TRBV5-6; J: TRBJ2-3; size: NA; CDR3: CASEGQLTGGPDTQYF; DNA: TGTGCCAGCGAGGGGCAACTAACAGGGGGCCCAGATACGCAGTATTTT
D: NA; length: 14; V: TRBV7-8; J: TRBJ1-5; size: NA; CDR3: CASSLVESNQPQHF; DNA: TGTGCCAGCAGCTTAGTCGAGAGCAATCAGCCCCAGCATTTT
D: NA; length: 13; V: TRBV28; J: TRBJ1-1; size: NA; CDR3: CASSWAGNTEAFF; DNA: TGTGCCAGCAGTTGGGCAGGGAACACTGAAGCTTTCTTT
D: TRBD1; length: 14; V: TRBV19; J: TRBJ1-4; size: NA; CDR3: CASKRITGGEKLFF; DNA: TGTGCCAGTAAACGGATTACAGGGGGTGAAAAACTGTTTTTT
D: TRBD1; length: 14; V: TRBV14; J: TRBJ1-1; size: once; CDR3: CASSRGLWDTEAFF; DNA: TGTGCCAGCAGCAGGGGGCTATGGGACACTGAAGCTTTCTTT
D: NA; length: 17; V: TRBV3-1/TRBV3-2; J: TRBJ2-2; size: NA; CDR3: CASSPQRSPSGAGELFF; DNA: TGTGCCAGCAGCCCGCAACGGTCCCCTTCGGGAGCCGGGGAGCTGTTTTTT
D: NA; length: 16; V: TRBV6-1; J: TRBJ1-2; size: many; CDR3: CASSARTRLHIYGYTF; DNA: TGTGCCAGCAGTGCCAGAACTAGACTACATATCTATGGCTACACCTTC
D: NA; length: 18; V: TRBV5-1; J: TRBJ2-5; size: NA; CDR3: CASSPKEGVARVGETQYF; DNA: TGCGCCAGCAGCCCCAAGGAGGGCGTCGCCAGAGTGGGGGAGACCCAGTACTTC
D: NA; length: 15; V: TRBV19; J: TRBJ2-1; size: NA; CDR3: CASSDRVRSYNEQFF; DNA: TGTGCCAGTAGTGACCGGGTCCGCTCCTACAATGAGCAGTTCTTC
D: NA; length: 14; V: TRBV19; J: TRBJ2-7; size: once; CDR3: CASSFTGHSYEQYF; DNA: TGTGCCAGTAGTTTTACAGGCCACTCCTACGAGCAGTACTTC
D: NA; length: 15; V: TRBV27; J: TRBJ1-6; size: NA; CDR3: CASHRVGFRDSPLHF; DNA: TGTGCCAGCCACCGGGTCGGTTTCAGGGATTCACCCCTCCACTTT
D: NA; length: 15; V: TRBV30; J: TRBJ1-4; size: NA; CDR3: CAWSPWTDPNEKLFF; DNA: TGTGCCTGGAGTCCTTGGACAGACCCAAATGAAAAACTGTTTTTT
D: TRBD2; length: 18; V: TRBV2; J: TRBJ2-5; size: NA; CDR3: CASRGSGTSGGTQETQYF; DNA: TGTGCCAGCAGGGGAAGCGGGACTAGCGGGGGGACACAAGAGACCCAGTACTTC
D: TRBD1; length: 14; V: TRBV7-2; J: TRBJ2-7; size: NA; CDR3: CASSSRTGGDEQYF; DNA: TGTGCCAGCAGCAGCCGGACAGGGGGCGACGAGCAGTACTTC
D: NA; length: 16; V: TRBV6-2/TRBV6-3; J: TRBJ1-6; size: NA; CDR3: CASSSVRVRDNSPLHF; DNA: TGTGCCAGCAGTTCGGTCAGGGTAAGGGATAATTCACCCCTCCACTTT
D: NA; length: 12; V: TRBV5-1; J: TRBJ1-1; size: NA; CDR3: CASSLDRVEAFF; DNA: TGCGCCAGCAGCTTGGACAGGGTTGAAGCTTTCTTT
D: NA; length: 15; V: TRBV5-4; J: TRBJ2-3; size: NA; CDR3: CASSLGLAGTDTQYF; DNA: TGTGCCAGCAGCTTGGGTCTAGCCGGCACAGATACGCAGTATTTT
D: NA; length: 16; V: TRBV28; J: TRBJ1-5; size: NA; CDR3: CASRRSLGIRREPQHF; DNA: TGTGCCAGCCGGCGTTCGTTGGGCATAAGGCGGGAGCCCCAGCATTTT
D: NA; length: 19; V: TRBV2; J: TRBJ2-1; size: NA; CDR3: CASSAGLDKAHYRDNEQFF; DNA: TGTGCCAGCAGTGCGGGGCTAGATAAAGCCCATTACAGGGACAATGAGCAGTTCTTC
D: TRBD1; length: 16; V: TRBV11-2; J: TRBJ1-4; size: NA; CDR3: CASTPLPGQGSEKLFF; DNA: TGTGCCAGCACCCCCCTCCCGGGACAGGGTAGTGAAAAACTGTTTTTT
D: TRBD2; length: 15; V: TRBV5-4; J: TRBJ2-7; size: NA; CDR3: CASSLPGLADYEQYF; DNA: TGTGCCAGCAGCCTACCGGGACTAGCGGACTACGAGCAGTACTTC
D: TRBD2; length: 15; V: TRBV7-9; J: TRBJ2-5; size: NA; CDR3: CASSRIAGGPETQYF; DNA: TGTGCCAGCAGCCGGATAGCGGGAGGGCCGGAGACCCAGTACTTC
D: TRBD1; length: 14; V: TRBV7-2; J: TRBJ1-1; size: NA; CDR3: CASSYRGLGTEAFF; DNA: TGTGCCAGCAGCTACAGGGGGCTGGGGACTGAAGCTTTCTTT
D: NA; length: 17; V: TRBV5-8; J: TRBJ2-4; size: NA; CDR3: CASSLANGGQGGYIQYF; DNA: TGTGCCAGCAGCTTGGCCAACGGGGGCCAGGGGGGTTACATTCAGTACTTC
D: NA; length: 11; V: TRBV30; J: TRBJ2-7; size: NA; CDR3: CASGTSGEQYF; DNA: TGTGCCTCCGGGACTTCTGGCGAGCAGTACTTC
D: TRBD2; length: 18; V: TRBV6-1; J: TRBJ2-3; size: once; CDR3: CASSGTSGRPWSTDTQYF; DNA: TGTGCCAGCAGTGGGACTAGCGGGAGGCCTTGGAGCACAGATACGCAGTATTTT